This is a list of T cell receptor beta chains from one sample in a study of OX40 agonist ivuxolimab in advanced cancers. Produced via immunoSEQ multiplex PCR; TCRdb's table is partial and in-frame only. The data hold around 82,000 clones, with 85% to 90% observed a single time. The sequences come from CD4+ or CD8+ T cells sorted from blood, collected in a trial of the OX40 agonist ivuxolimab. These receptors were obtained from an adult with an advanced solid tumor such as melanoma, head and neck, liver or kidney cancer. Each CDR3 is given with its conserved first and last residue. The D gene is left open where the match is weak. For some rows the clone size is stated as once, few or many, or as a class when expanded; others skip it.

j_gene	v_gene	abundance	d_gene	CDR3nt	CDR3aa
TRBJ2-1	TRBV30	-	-	TGTGCCACGGGACCGGGTAGTGAGCAGTTCTTC	CATGPGSEQFF
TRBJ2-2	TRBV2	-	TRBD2	TGTGCCAGCACTAGCGGGAGATCATCCGGGGAGCTGTTTTTT	CASTSGRSSGELFF
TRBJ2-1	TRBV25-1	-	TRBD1	TGTGCCAGCAGTGAATCGACCGGGACAGGGCGTGATGAGCAGTTCTTC	CASSESTGTGRDEQFF
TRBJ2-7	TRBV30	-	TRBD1	TGTGCCTGGAGTGTAGGCAGGGGGCGAGACGAGCAGTACTTC	CAWSVGRGRDEQYF
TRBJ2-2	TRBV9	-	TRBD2	TGTGCCAGCAGCGTAGCTACAAAGGGGACTAGCGGGGCCGCCGGGGAGCTGTTTTTT	CASSVATKGTSGAAGELFF
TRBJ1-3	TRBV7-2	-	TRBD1	TGTGCCAGCAGCTTAGCACCGGGGACAGGACTTCTTGTTTCTGGAAACACCATATATTTT	CASSLAPGTGLLVSGNTIYF
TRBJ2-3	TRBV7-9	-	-	TGTGCCAGCAACCACCAGCTCCAGGACTCGGGTACGCAGTATTTT	CASNHQLQDSGTQYF
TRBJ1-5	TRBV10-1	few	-	TGCGCCAGCAGTGACAGGGATCAGCCCCAGCATTTT	CASSDRDQPQHF
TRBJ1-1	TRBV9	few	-	TGTGCCAGCAGCGCCTACAGGGACACTGAAGCTTTCTTT	CASSAYRDTEAFF
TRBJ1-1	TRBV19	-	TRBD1	TGTGCCAGTACCCTGGGACAGTTGAACACTGAAGCTTTCTTT	CASTLGQLNTEAFF
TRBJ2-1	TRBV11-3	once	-	TGTGCCAGCATGGTCCGGTCCCCGGGGAATGAGCAGTTCTTC	CASMVRSPGNEQFF
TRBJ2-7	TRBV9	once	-	TGTGCCAGCAGCGTAGCTCTTGGGGGGAAGGACGAGCAGTACTTC	CASSVALGGKDEQYF
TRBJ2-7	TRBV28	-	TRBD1	TGTGCCAGCGGGGAAACAGGGGATCCCTACGAGCAGTACTTC	CASGETGDPYEQYF
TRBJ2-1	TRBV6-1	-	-	TGTGCCAGCAGTGTCCCATCCAATGAGCAGTTCTTC	CASSVPSNEQFF
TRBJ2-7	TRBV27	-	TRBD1	TGTGCCAGCAGTAGCTCGACAGGGAGACTAAGCGAGCAGTACTTC	CASSSSTGRLSEQYF
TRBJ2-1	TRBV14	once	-	TGTGCCAGCAGCGTGTCCGCCGGCTCCTACAATGAGCAGTTCTTC	CASSVSAGSYNEQFF
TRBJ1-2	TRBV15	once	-	TGTGCCACCAGCAAAGGACAGACTAACTATGGCTACACCTTC	CATSKGQTNYGYTF
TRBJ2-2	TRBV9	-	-	TGTGCCAGCAGCCCATCCTTGGGCCCCACCGGGGAGCTGTTTTTT	CASSPSLGPTGELFF
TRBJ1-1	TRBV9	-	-	TGTGCCAGCAGCGGGGGCACCGGCCGCACTGAAGCTTTCTTT	CASSGGTGRTEAFF